The rows below give T cell receptor beta chains drawn from one sample of a study of T cell responses to AZD1222 COVID-19 vaccine. The assay was immunoSEQ multiplex PCR, and TCRdb's table has in-frame clones only and misses some. The profile shows roughly 70,000 clones, 82% of them singletons. Sequencing used peripheral blood, obtained on day 0 of AZD1222 vaccination. Receptors originate from an adult in good health. CDR3s include the opening cysteine and the closing phenylalanine or tryptophan. The D gene is left open where the match is weak. Size is stated for part of the rows, as once, few or many counts, or as a class when the clone is expanded.

abundance: NA
j_gene: TRBJ2-3
d_gene: NA
v_gene: TRBV2
CDR3nt: TGTGCCAGCAGTGGACTAGTCTCTAGCACAGATACGCAGTATTTT
CDR3aa: CASSGLVSSTDTQYF

abundance: NA
j_gene: TRBJ1-1
d_gene: NA
v_gene: TRBV30
CDR3nt: TGTGCCTGGAGTGATCGCACTAAGGCTTTCTTT
CDR3aa: CAWSDRTKAFF

abundance: NA
j_gene: TRBJ1-2
d_gene: TRBD1
v_gene: TRBV12-3/TRBV12-4
CDR3nt: TGTGCCAGCAGTCCAGGGGGAGGCTACACCTTC
CDR3aa: CASSPGGGYTF

abundance: NA
j_gene: TRBJ1-6
d_gene: NA
v_gene: TRBV4-1
CDR3nt: TGCGCCAGCAGCCAAAGGTTAGGTGGTGGGTATAATTCACCCCTCCACTTT
CDR3aa: CASSQRLGGGYNSPLHF

abundance: medium-sized
j_gene: TRBJ2-2
d_gene: NA
v_gene: TRBV24-1
CDR3nt: TGTGCCACCAGCGACAGGTCGAACACCGGGGAGCTGTTTTTT
CDR3aa: CATSDRSNTGELFF

abundance: NA
j_gene: TRBJ1-1
d_gene: NA
v_gene: TRBV7-9
CDR3nt: TGTGCCAGCAGCTTCTCCTCTATGAACACTGAAGCTTTCTTT
CDR3aa: CASSFSSMNTEAFF

abundance: NA
j_gene: TRBJ2-1
d_gene: TRBD2
v_gene: TRBV6-7
CDR3nt: TGTGCCAGCAGTTGGACTAGCGGCTACAATGAGCAGTTCTTC
CDR3aa: CASSWTSGYNEQFF

abundance: NA
j_gene: TRBJ1-4
d_gene: NA
v_gene: TRBV6-2/TRBV6-3
CDR3nt: TGTGCCAGCAGCTCCGTGGCAACTAATGAAAAACTGTTTTTT
CDR3aa: CASSSVATNEKLFF

abundance: NA
j_gene: TRBJ1-6
d_gene: NA
v_gene: TRBV27
CDR3nt: TGTGCCAGCAGTTTGGCGAATTCACCCCTCCACTTT
CDR3aa: CASSLANSPLHF

abundance: NA
j_gene: TRBJ2-5
d_gene: TRBD2
v_gene: TRBV15
CDR3nt: TGTGCCACCAGCAGTACAGCGGGGGGAGAGACCCAGTACTTC
CDR3aa: CATSSTAGGETQYF

abundance: few
j_gene: TRBJ2-3
d_gene: NA
v_gene: TRBV2
CDR3nt: TGTGCCAGCAGTCCGGGACTTCACACAGATACGCAGTATTTT
CDR3aa: CASSPGLHTDTQYF

abundance: once
j_gene: TRBJ2-7
d_gene: NA
v_gene: TRBV29-1
CDR3nt: TGCAGCGTTGGTGGCGAGGGGAGCTCCTACGAGCAGTACTTC
CDR3aa: CSVGGEGSSYEQYF

abundance: NA
j_gene: TRBJ1-5
d_gene: NA
v_gene: TRBV5-1
CDR3nt: TGCGCCAGCAGCCCTCAGGAACAGGGTGGGGGTCAGCCCCAGCATTTT
CDR3aa: CASSPQEQGGGQPQHF

abundance: NA
j_gene: TRBJ2-6
d_gene: NA
v_gene: TRBV7-3
CDR3nt: TGTGCCAGCAGCTTAGAGGGCTCTGGGGCCAACGTCCTGACTTTC
CDR3aa: CASSLEGSGANVLTF

abundance: NA
j_gene: TRBJ1-4
d_gene: NA
v_gene: TRBV19
CDR3nt: TGTGCCAGCAGCTCGGGAGGGGCGAACGAAAAACTGTTTTTT
CDR3aa: CASSSGGANEKLFF

abundance: NA
j_gene: TRBJ1-4
d_gene: NA
v_gene: TRBV4-3
CDR3nt: TGCGCCAGCAGCCAAGATAACCGCAGAGGGGATGAAAAACTGTTTTTT
CDR3aa: CASSQDNRRGDEKLFF

abundance: NA
j_gene: TRBJ1-1
d_gene: TRBD1
v_gene: TRBV7-9
CDR3nt: TGTGCCAGCAGCTTAAGGGACAGGGGGACGGTAGAAGCTTTCTTT
CDR3aa: CASSLRDRGTVEAFF

abundance: NA
j_gene: TRBJ1-5
d_gene: NA
v_gene: TRBV6-6
CDR3nt: TGTGCCAGCAGTCCCAGGGGTCAGCCCCAGCATTTT
CDR3aa: CASSPRGQPQHF

abundance: NA
j_gene: TRBJ1-2
d_gene: NA
v_gene: TRBV3-1/TRBV3-2
CDR3nt: TGTGCCAGCAGCCCGGGCAACAGGGTAGGCGGCTACACCTTC
CDR3aa: CASSPGNRVGGYTF

abundance: once
j_gene: TRBJ2-1
d_gene: NA
v_gene: TRBV5-4
CDR3nt: TGTGCCAGCAGCTTGGAAGGCAGGGTGTACAATGAGCAGTTCTTC
CDR3aa: CASSLEGRVYNEQFF

abundance: NA
j_gene: TRBJ2-7
d_gene: TRBD2
v_gene: TRBV10-3
CDR3nt: TGTGCCATCAGGGGTCCTAGCGGGGAGAACCCCTACGAGCAGTACTTC
CDR3aa: CAIRGPSGENPYEQYF

abundance: few
j_gene: TRBJ1-2
d_gene: NA
v_gene: TRBV7-2
CDR3nt: TGTGCCAGCAGCGCCCGGGTACAGGTTAGCTATGGCTACACCTTC
CDR3aa: CASSARVQVSYGYTF

abundance: NA
j_gene: TRBJ1-1
d_gene: NA
v_gene: TRBV11-3
CDR3nt: TGTGCCAGTTCGCGGGGTACAGACCGATCCACTGAAGCTTTCTTT
CDR3aa: CASSRGTDRSTEAFF

abundance: NA
j_gene: TRBJ2-7
d_gene: NA
v_gene: TRBV19
CDR3nt: TGTGCCAGTAGTATGTCCCTCACCTACGAGCAGTACTTC
CDR3aa: CASSMSLTYEQYF

abundance: NA
j_gene: TRBJ1-3
d_gene: NA
v_gene: TRBV28
CDR3nt: TGTGCCAGCAGTTTAGTAGGGCAGCTTAAAAAAAACACCATATATTTT
CDR3aa: CASSLVGQLKKNTIYF

abundance: NA
j_gene: TRBJ2-5
d_gene: NA
v_gene: TRBV11-2
CDR3nt: TGTGCCAGCAGGAGGGGCGTTAAGGAGACCCAGTACTTC
CDR3aa: CASRRGVKETQYF

abundance: few
j_gene: TRBJ1-5
d_gene: NA
v_gene: TRBV29-1
CDR3nt: TGCAGCGTTGGGGACAAGGCTAATCAGCCCCAGCATTTT
CDR3aa: CSVGDKANQPQHF

abundance: NA
j_gene: TRBJ1-2
d_gene: TRBD1
v_gene: TRBV5-1
CDR3nt: TGCGCCAGCAGACCAACCGGGACAGTATATGGCTACACCTTC
CDR3aa: CASRPTGTVYGYTF

abundance: NA
j_gene: TRBJ1-6
d_gene: NA
v_gene: TRBV15
CDR3nt: TGTGCCACCAGCAGGACAAATTCACCCCTCCACTTT
CDR3aa: CATSRTNSPLHF

abundance: NA
j_gene: TRBJ1-1
d_gene: TRBD1
v_gene: TRBV4-1
CDR3nt: TGCGCCAGCAGCCTGGGGGAGGGGGCCACTGAAGCTTTCTTT
CDR3aa: CASSLGEGATEAFF

abundance: medium-sized
j_gene: TRBJ1-6
d_gene: NA
v_gene: TRBV23-1
CDR3nt: TGCGCCAGCAGTCAATCTACAACTGAGCTCTATAATTCACCCCTCCACTTT
CDR3aa: CASSQSTTELYNSPLHF

abundance: NA
j_gene: TRBJ1-5
d_gene: NA
v_gene: TRBV27
CDR3nt: TGTGCCAGCAGCTTAACAACGATTAGCAATCAGCCCCAGCATTTT
CDR3aa: CASSLTTISNQPQHF

abundance: NA
j_gene: TRBJ1-2
d_gene: NA
v_gene: TRBV27
CDR3nt: TGTGCCAGCGGCTGGCCCCTCGGTGGCGGCTACACCTTC
CDR3aa: CASGWPLGGGYTF

abundance: once
j_gene: TRBJ1-2
d_gene: TRBD1
v_gene: TRBV5-1
CDR3nt: TGCGCCAGCAACCTGGAAGGGACAGGGGGCGGCTACACCTTC
CDR3aa: CASNLEGTGGGYTF

abundance: NA
j_gene: TRBJ2-3
d_gene: TRBD2
v_gene: TRBV4-2
CDR3nt: TGTGCCAGCAGCCAACATCCCGGGACTAGCGGGGCAAGCACAGATACGCAGTATTTT
CDR3aa: CASSQHPGTSGASTDTQYF

abundance: NA
j_gene: TRBJ2-7
d_gene: NA
v_gene: TRBV5-6
CDR3nt: TGTGCCAGCAGCTTGTCCCAGGGGTGGGGCGAGCAGTACTTC
CDR3aa: CASSLSQGWGEQYF

abundance: NA
j_gene: TRBJ1-2
d_gene: TRBD1
v_gene: TRBV28
CDR3nt: TGTGCCAGCAGCCCGGACAGGGTCTCGAATGGCTACACCTTC
CDR3aa: CASSPDRVSNGYTF

abundance: once
j_gene: TRBJ2-2
d_gene: TRBD1
v_gene: TRBV19
CDR3nt: TGTGCCAGTAGAGACAGGGTACGGAACACCGGGGAGCTGTTTTTT
CDR3aa: CASRDRVRNTGELFF

abundance: NA
j_gene: TRBJ2-7
d_gene: NA
v_gene: TRBV9
CDR3nt: TGTGCCAGCAGCGTAGGGGATTCTAACTACGAGCAGTACTTC
CDR3aa: CASSVGDSNYEQYF

abundance: few
j_gene: TRBJ1-3
d_gene: TRBD1
v_gene: TRBV14
CDR3nt: TGTGCCAGCAGCCACCCTAAGGGGACAGGGAACACCATATATTTT
CDR3aa: CASSHPKGTGNTIYF

abundance: NA
j_gene: TRBJ2-2
d_gene: TRBD1
v_gene: TRBV24-1
CDR3nt: TGTGCCTCCGGACAGGGGCCCACCGGGGAGCTGTTTTTT
CDR3aa: CASGQGPTGELFF

abundance: NA
j_gene: TRBJ2-1
d_gene: NA
v_gene: TRBV27
CDR3nt: TGTGCCAGCAGTCTCATGGCCTCAGGCAATGAGCAGTTCTTC
CDR3aa: CASSLMASGNEQFF

abundance: NA
j_gene: TRBJ2-1
d_gene: TRBD2
v_gene: TRBV7-3
CDR3nt: TGTGCCAGCAGCTTTGGTAGCGGGGGGAATGATGAGCAGTTCTTC
CDR3aa: CASSFGSGGNDEQFF

abundance: NA
j_gene: TRBJ1-5
d_gene: TRBD1
v_gene: TRBV6-5
CDR3nt: TGTGCCAGCAGTTACCGTGGACAGGGGATGGTTCAGCCCCAGCATTTT
CDR3aa: CASSYRGQGMVQPQHF

abundance: NA
j_gene: TRBJ1-5
d_gene: NA
v_gene: TRBV7-9
CDR3nt: TGTGCCAGCAGCAGTAAGGCCCCAGGGGACAATCAGCCCCAGCATTTT
CDR3aa: CASSSKAPGDNQPQHF

abundance: NA
j_gene: TRBJ1-5
d_gene: TRBD1
v_gene: TRBV4-1
CDR3nt: TGCGCCAGCAGCCAAGTGGGACAGGGAGGCCAGCCCCAGCATTTT
CDR3aa: CASSQVGQGGQPQHF

abundance: NA
j_gene: TRBJ2-3
d_gene: NA
v_gene: TRBV6-5
CDR3nt: TGTGCCAGCAGTTACATGTCAGGGCTTGCAGATACGCAGTATTTT
CDR3aa: CASSYMSGLADTQYF

abundance: NA
j_gene: TRBJ2-2
d_gene: NA
v_gene: TRBV7-3
CDR3nt: TGTGCCAGCAGCTTACGGGGGACGACCGGGGAGCTGTTTTTT
CDR3aa: CASSLRGTTGELFF